This record looks at one T cell receptor beta chain sequence and its context. Antigen specificity is unknown. Clones were sequenced by immunoSEQ multiplex PCR, and TCRdb holds only the in-frame ones, with some missing. The table has roughly 120,000 clones, roughly 90% seen once. Pooled samples include second doses given at about 4 or 12 weeks. These data are taken from a study of T cell responses to AZD1222 COVID-19 vaccine. Broader study findings: The donor cohort was predominantly white British with a female majority, and clonal diversity may have been underestimated.

Sequencing was performed on peripheral blood, taken 28 days after the second AZD1222 dose. The origin of this receptor is an adult who received the AZD1222 COVID-19 vaccine.

For the CDR3, the DNA is TGTGCCAGCAGCCTCGACAGAAACACCGGGGAGCTGTTTTTT. Amino acids: CASSLDRNTGELFF. The V call is TRBV11-2, the J call TRBJ2-2, with D possibly matching TRBD1 (5 bases). The CDR3 extends over 14 amino acids. Trimming cost V 5 bases and J 2 bases, with 9 bases left between them. Germline CDR1 reads SGHAT; CDR2 reads FQNNGV.